This T cell receptor (beta chain) came from a study of T cell responses to AZD1222 COVID-19 vaccine. Second-dose timings of about 4 or about 12 weeks were pooled. Comments on this clone: Its antigen is not known.

Germline V gene lookup returns CDR1 SGHTA and CDR2 FQGNSA. J gave up 2 bases and V 3 bases, and 10 bases lay outside the gene matches. This CDR3 has 16 amino acids. The table came from immunoSEQ multiplex PCR; TCRdb's copy has only in-frame clones and leaves some out. The sample holds 95,000 to 100,000 clones, more than 70% seen once. Findings of the study overall: There were repertoire samples only from the period after the peak T cell response.

The sample here was peripheral blood, taken 28 days after the second AZD1222 dose. This clonotype originated in an adult who received the AZD1222 COVID-19 vaccine. The chain has TRBV7-2 and TRBJ2-7; 7 bases fit TRBD2. CDR3 in amino acids: CASSLGRTSAAYEQYF. CDR3 DNA sequence: TGTGCCAGCAGCTTGGGCAGAACTAGCGCCGCCTACGAGCAGTACTTC.